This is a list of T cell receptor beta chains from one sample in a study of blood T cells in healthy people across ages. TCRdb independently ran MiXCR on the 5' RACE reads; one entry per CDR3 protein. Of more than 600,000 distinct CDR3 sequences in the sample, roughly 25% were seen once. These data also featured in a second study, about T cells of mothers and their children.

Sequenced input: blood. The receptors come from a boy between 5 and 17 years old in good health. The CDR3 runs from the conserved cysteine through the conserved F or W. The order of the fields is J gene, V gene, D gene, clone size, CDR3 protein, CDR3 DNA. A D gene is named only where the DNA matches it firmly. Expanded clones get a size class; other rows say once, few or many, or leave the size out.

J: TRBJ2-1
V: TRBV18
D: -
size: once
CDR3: CASSRGPTYNEQFF
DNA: TGTGCCAGCTCACGTGGCCCCACTTACAATGAGCAGTTCTTC

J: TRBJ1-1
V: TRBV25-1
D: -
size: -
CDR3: CASSADSLGLGTEAFF
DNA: TGTGCCAGCAGTGCGGACAGTTTGGGTTTGGGAACTGAAGCTTTCTTT

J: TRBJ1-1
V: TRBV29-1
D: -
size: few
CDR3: CSVVPNRALGEAFF
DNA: TGCAGCGTTGTACCCAACAGGGCCCTGGGGGAAGCTTTCTTT

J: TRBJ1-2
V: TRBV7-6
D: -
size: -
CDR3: CASSLSTEMPGYTF
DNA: TGTGCCAGCAGCTTATCGACAGAAATGCCTGGCTACACCTTC

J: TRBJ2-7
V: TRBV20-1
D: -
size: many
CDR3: CSAMGPYEQYF
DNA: TGCAGTGCCATGGGCCCTTACGAGCAGTACTTC

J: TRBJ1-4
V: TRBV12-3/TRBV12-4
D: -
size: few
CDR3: CASTSGDWGVGANEKLFF
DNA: TGTGCCAGCACTTCCGGTGATTGGGGCGTTGGGGCTAATGAAAAACTGTTTTTT

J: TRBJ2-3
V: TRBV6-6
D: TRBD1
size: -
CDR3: CASSYWDRVTDTQYF
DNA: TGTGCCAGCAGTTACTGGGACAGGGTCACAGATACGCAGTATTTT

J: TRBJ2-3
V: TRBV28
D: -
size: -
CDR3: CASKAPRGTDTQYF
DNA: TGTGCCAGCAAGGCCCCGAGGGGCACAGATACGCAGTATTTT

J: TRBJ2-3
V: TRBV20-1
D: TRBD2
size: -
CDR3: CSAMGAGGTTDTQYF
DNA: TGCAGTGCCATGGGCGCGGGAGGGACCACAGATACGCAGTATTTT

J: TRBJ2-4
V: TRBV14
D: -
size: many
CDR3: CASSLGPMMVQYF
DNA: TGTGCCAGCAGCCTCGGGCCCATGATGGTTCAGTACTTC

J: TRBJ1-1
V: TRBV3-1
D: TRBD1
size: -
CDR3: CASRSDRGGLNTEVFF
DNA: TGTGCCAGCAGGTCCGACAGGGGTGGGTTGAACACTGAAGTTTTCTTT

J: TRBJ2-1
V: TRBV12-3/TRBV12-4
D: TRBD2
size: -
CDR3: CASSNGREGDEQFF
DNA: TGTGCCAGCAGTAACGGGAGGGAGGGGGATGAGCAGTTCTTC

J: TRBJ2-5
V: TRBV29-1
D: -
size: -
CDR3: CSVLSIWEETQYF
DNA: TGCAGCGTTTTATCTATCTGGGAGGAGACCCAGTACTTC

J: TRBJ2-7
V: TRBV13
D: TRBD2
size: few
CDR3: CASTRAGGNSYEQYF
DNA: TGTGCCAGCACTCGAGCGGGAGGCAACTCCTACGAGCAGTACTTC

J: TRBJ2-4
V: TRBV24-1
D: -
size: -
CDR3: CATSATGENIQYF
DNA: TGTGCCACCAGTGCTACAGGCGAGAACATTCAGTACTTC

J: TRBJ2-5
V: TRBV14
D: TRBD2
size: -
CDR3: CASSQDRVERGPQETQYF
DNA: TGTGCCAGCAGCCAAGATCGAGTGGAGCGGGGGCCGCAAGAGACCCAGTACTTC

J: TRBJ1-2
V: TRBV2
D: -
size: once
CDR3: CASSAPKENTF
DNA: TGTGCCAGCAGTGCCCCCAAGGAGAACACCTTC

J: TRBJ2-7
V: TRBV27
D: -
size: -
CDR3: CASSFGLDAYEQYF
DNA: TGTGCCAGCAGTTTTGGGCTCGACGCCTACGAGCAGTACTTC

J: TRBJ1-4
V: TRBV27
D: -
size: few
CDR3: CASSLAQGDEKLFF
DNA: TGTGCCAGCAGTTTAGCACAGGGCGACGAAAAACTGTTTTTT

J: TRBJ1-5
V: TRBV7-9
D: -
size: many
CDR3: CASSLDSSNQPQHF
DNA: TGTGCCAGCAGCTTGGACAGTAGCAATCAGCCCCAGCATTTT

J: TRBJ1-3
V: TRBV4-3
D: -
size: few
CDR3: CASSQDRVNSGNTIYF
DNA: TGCGCCAGCAGCCAAGATAGGGTTAACTCTGGAAACACCATATATTTT

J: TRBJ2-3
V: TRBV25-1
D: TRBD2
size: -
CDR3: CASCPRTSPKGTDTQYF
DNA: TGTGCCAGCTGTCCCCGGACTAGCCCGAAGGGTACAGATACGCAGTATTTT

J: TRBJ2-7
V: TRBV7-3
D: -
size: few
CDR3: CASSPSPGPYEQYF
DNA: TGTGCCAGCAGCCCCTCACCGGGGCCCTACGAGCAGTACTTC